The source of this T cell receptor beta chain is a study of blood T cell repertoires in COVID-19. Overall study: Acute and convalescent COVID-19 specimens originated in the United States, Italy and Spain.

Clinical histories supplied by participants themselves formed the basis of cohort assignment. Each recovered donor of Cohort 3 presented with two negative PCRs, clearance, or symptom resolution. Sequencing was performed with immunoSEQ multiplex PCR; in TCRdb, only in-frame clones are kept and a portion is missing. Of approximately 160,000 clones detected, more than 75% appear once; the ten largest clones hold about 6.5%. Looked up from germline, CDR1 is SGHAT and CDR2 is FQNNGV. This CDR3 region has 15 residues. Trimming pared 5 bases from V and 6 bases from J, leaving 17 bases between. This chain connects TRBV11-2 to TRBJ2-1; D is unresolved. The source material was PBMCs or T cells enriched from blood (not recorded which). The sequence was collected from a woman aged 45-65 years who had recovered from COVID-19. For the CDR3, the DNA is TGTGCCAGCAGCCTCGGTGGCGGCCGTTTCAATGAGCAGTTCTTC. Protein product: CASSLGGGRFNEQFF.